The rows below give T cell receptor beta chains drawn from one sample of a study of shared clonotypes between healthy human individuals. Clones were sequenced by immunoSEQ multiplex PCR, and TCRdb holds only the in-frame ones, with some missing. The table has some 1 million clones, 60% to 80% seen once. Sample: memory CD4+ T cells sorted from blood. These receptors all come from a man younger than 35 in good health. Each CDR3 is given with its conserved first and last residue. The order of the fields is D gene, J gene, clone size, V gene, CDR3 DNA, CDR3 protein. A D gene is named only where the DNA matches it firmly. Not every row has a clone size; where given, it reads once, few, many or a size class.

d_call: TRBD1; j_call: TRBJ1-1; clone_size: -; v_call: TRBV7-2; cdr3_nt: TGTGCCAGCAGCTCTGTGACAGGGATGAACACTGAAGCTTTCTTT; cdr3_aa: CASSSVTGMNTEAFF
d_call: -; j_call: TRBJ2-5; clone_size: -; v_call: TRBV29-1; cdr3_nt: TGCAGCGTTGGGACAGCTAATTCAGGGACCCAGTACTTC; cdr3_aa: CSVGTANSGTQYF
d_call: -; j_call: TRBJ2-7; clone_size: -; v_call: TRBV30; cdr3_nt: TGTGCCTGGAGCGTAGGGACTCAGTGGACGGAGCAGTACTTC; cdr3_aa: CAWSVGTQWTEQYF
d_call: -; j_call: TRBJ2-1; clone_size: -; v_call: TRBV9; cdr3_nt: TGTGCCAGCAGCCCCCTCGGGCCCTACAATGAGCAGTTCTTC; cdr3_aa: CASSPLGPYNEQFF
d_call: -; j_call: TRBJ2-7; clone_size: -; v_call: TRBV2; cdr3_nt: TGTGCCAGCAGCTTCCGCCGGGGGAGTAGCTCCTACGAGCAGTACTTC; cdr3_aa: CASSFRRGSSSYEQYF
d_call: TRBD2; j_call: TRBJ2-7; clone_size: -; v_call: TRBV4-1; cdr3_nt: TGCGCCAGCAGCACCCGACTAGCGGGAGATACCTACGAGCAGTACTTC; cdr3_aa: CASSTRLAGDTYEQYF
d_call: -; j_call: TRBJ1-2; clone_size: -; v_call: TRBV5-4; cdr3_nt: TGTGCCAGCAGCTTGATGGGGAACTATGGCTACACCTTC; cdr3_aa: CASSLMGNYGYTF
d_call: -; j_call: TRBJ1-3; clone_size: -; v_call: TRBV2; cdr3_nt: TGTGCCAGCAGTGAAAGGCTCCCAGGGCTGACTGGAAACACCATATATTTT; cdr3_aa: CASSERLPGLTGNTIYF
d_call: TRBD2; j_call: TRBJ2-3; clone_size: few; v_call: TRBV5-1; cdr3_nt: TGCGCCAGCAGCCGGAGCGGGGGGCGCACAGATACGCAGTATTTT; cdr3_aa: CASSRSGGRTDTQYF
d_call: -; j_call: TRBJ2-3; clone_size: once; v_call: TRBV19; cdr3_nt: TGTGCCAGTAGTATAGGGGGGCTTGGGGGCACAGATACGCAGTATTTT; cdr3_aa: CASSIGGLGGTDTQYF
d_call: TRBD1; j_call: TRBJ1-3; clone_size: -; v_call: TRBV19; cdr3_nt: TGTGCCAGTAGTAACAGGGGAGCTGGAAACACCATATATTTT; cdr3_aa: CASSNRGAGNTIYF
d_call: TRBD1; j_call: TRBJ2-3; clone_size: -; v_call: TRBV7-9; cdr3_nt: TGTGCCAGCAGCCTTCCAACAGGGGGCGCAGATACGCAGTATTTT; cdr3_aa: CASSLPTGGADTQYF
d_call: -; j_call: TRBJ1-2; clone_size: -; v_call: TRBV15; cdr3_nt: TGTGCCACCAGCAGAGATCTCATCGTGAACTATGGCTACACCTTC; cdr3_aa: CATSRDLIVNYGYTF
d_call: TRBD1; j_call: TRBJ2-7; clone_size: -; v_call: TRBV11-3; cdr3_nt: TGTGCCAGCAGCTTAGGGCAGGGGGCTTACGAGCAGTACTTC; cdr3_aa: CASSLGQGAYEQYF
d_call: -; j_call: TRBJ2-7; clone_size: -; v_call: TRBV11-2; cdr3_nt: TGTGCCAGCAGCTTGAGGTCCGGATCCCACTACGAGCAGTACTTC; cdr3_aa: CASSLRSGSHYEQYF
d_call: TRBD2; j_call: TRBJ2-2; clone_size: -; v_call: TRBV19; cdr3_nt: TGTGCCAGCCGTCGACTCGCGGGGGGGGCGACCGGGGAGCTGTTTTTT; cdr3_aa: CASRRLAGGATGELFF
d_call: TRBD2; j_call: TRBJ2-2; clone_size: -; v_call: TRBV7-2; cdr3_nt: TGTGCCAGCAGCCTCTCTAGCGGGAGCGCCGGGGAGCTGTTTTTT; cdr3_aa: CASSLSSGSAGELFF
d_call: TRBD1; j_call: TRBJ1-2; clone_size: -; v_call: TRBV4-1; cdr3_nt: TGCGCCAGCAGCCAACTCGCGGGCCCTCTTAGACAGGGACCGAACTATGGCTACACCTTC; cdr3_aa: CASSQLAGPLRQGPNYGYTF
d_call: TRBD2; j_call: TRBJ2-7; clone_size: -; v_call: TRBV18; cdr3_nt: TGTGCCAGCTCACCCTATTCCGTAGCGGGGGGTTCTTACGAGCAGTACTTC; cdr3_aa: CASSPYSVAGGSYEQYF
d_call: -; j_call: TRBJ2-7; clone_size: -; v_call: TRBV6-1; cdr3_nt: TGTGCCAGCAAAGGGGGGGACAGTACTTCCTACGAGCAGTACTTC; cdr3_aa: CASKGGDSTSYEQYF
d_call: -; j_call: TRBJ1-6; clone_size: -; v_call: TRBV28; cdr3_nt: TGTGCCAGCAGCAACAGAAATAATTCACCCCTCCACTTT; cdr3_aa: CASSNRNNSPLHF
d_call: TRBD2; j_call: TRBJ2-1; clone_size: -; v_call: TRBV11-2; cdr3_nt: TGTGCCAGCAGCGCTACTAGCGGGGGGCCCTCCTACAATGAGCAGTTCTTC; cdr3_aa: CASSATSGGPSYNEQFF
d_call: TRBD2; j_call: TRBJ2-1; clone_size: -; v_call: TRBV5-1; cdr3_nt: TGCGCCAGCAGCTTAGGCGCGGGAGGGCCCAATGAGCAGTTCTTC; cdr3_aa: CASSLGAGGPNEQFF
d_call: TRBD1; j_call: TRBJ2-1; clone_size: once; v_call: TRBV7-2; cdr3_nt: TGTGCCAGCAGCCACCGGGACAGTTTTGCCAATGAGCAGTTCTTC; cdr3_aa: CASSHRDSFANEQFF
d_call: -; j_call: TRBJ2-2; clone_size: -; v_call: TRBV29-1; cdr3_nt: TGCAGCGTTGGACCCTCCCCCGGGGAGCTGTTTTTT; cdr3_aa: CSVGPSPGELFF
d_call: TRBD1; j_call: TRBJ1-5; clone_size: -; v_call: TRBV19; cdr3_nt: TGTGCCAGTAGTAGCAGGGGGCAAAGCAATCAGCCCCAGCATTTT; cdr3_aa: CASSSRGQSNQPQHF
d_call: TRBD1; j_call: TRBJ1-1; clone_size: -; v_call: TRBV5-1; cdr3_nt: TGCGCCAGCAGCTACGGACAGGGGGGTGAAGCTTTCTTT; cdr3_aa: CASSYGQGGEAFF
d_call: TRBD1; j_call: TRBJ2-3; clone_size: -; v_call: TRBV4-2; cdr3_nt: TGTGCCAGCAGCCAAGATATAGGGGGCTGGACAGATACGCAGTATTTT; cdr3_aa: CASSQDIGGWTDTQYF
d_call: -; j_call: TRBJ1-3; clone_size: -; v_call: TRBV5-4; cdr3_nt: TGTGCCAGCAGCTTGGCCGCCCAGGGCGGAAACACCATATATTTT; cdr3_aa: CASSLAAQGGNTIYF
d_call: TRBD2; j_call: TRBJ2-3; clone_size: few; v_call: TRBV11-2; cdr3_nt: TGTGCCAGCAGCTTCCTAGCGGGAACAGATACGCAGTATTTT; cdr3_aa: CASSFLAGTDTQYF
d_call: TRBD2; j_call: TRBJ2-3; clone_size: -; v_call: TRBV7-2; cdr3_nt: TGTGCCAGCAGCTTCGATAGCGGGAGCCCCCTCACAGATACGCAGTATTTT; cdr3_aa: CASSFDSGSPLTDTQYF
d_call: -; j_call: TRBJ2-7; clone_size: -; v_call: TRBV30; cdr3_nt: TGTGCCTGGAGCTCCTTAACATATCGGTACTTC; cdr3_aa: CAWSSLTYRYF
d_call: -; j_call: TRBJ2-7; clone_size: -; v_call: TRBV14; cdr3_nt: TGTGCCAGCGCGCGCGGAGTCTACGAGCAGTACTTC; cdr3_aa: CASARGVYEQYF